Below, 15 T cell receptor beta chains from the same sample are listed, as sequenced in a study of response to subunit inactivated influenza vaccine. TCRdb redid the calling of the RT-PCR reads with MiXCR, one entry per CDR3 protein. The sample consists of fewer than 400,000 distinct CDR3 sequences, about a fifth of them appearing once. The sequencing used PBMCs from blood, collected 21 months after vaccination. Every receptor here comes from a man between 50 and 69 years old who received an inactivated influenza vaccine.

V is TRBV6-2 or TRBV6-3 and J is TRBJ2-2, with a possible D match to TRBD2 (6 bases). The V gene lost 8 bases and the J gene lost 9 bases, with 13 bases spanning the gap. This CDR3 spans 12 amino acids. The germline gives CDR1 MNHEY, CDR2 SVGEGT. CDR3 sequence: CASHGGTRELFF. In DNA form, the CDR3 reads TGTGCCAGCCACGGGGGAACCAGGGAGCTGTTTTTT.

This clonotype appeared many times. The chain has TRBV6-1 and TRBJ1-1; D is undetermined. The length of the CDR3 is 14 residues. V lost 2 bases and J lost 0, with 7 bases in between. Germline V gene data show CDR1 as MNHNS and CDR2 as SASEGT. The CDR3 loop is CASSEKGLNTEAFF. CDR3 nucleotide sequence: TGTGCCAGCAGTGAAAAGGGTTTGAACACTGAAGCTTTCTTT.

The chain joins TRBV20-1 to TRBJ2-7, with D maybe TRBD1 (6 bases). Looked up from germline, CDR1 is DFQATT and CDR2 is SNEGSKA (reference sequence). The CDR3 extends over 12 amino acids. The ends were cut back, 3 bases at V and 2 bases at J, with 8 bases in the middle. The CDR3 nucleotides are TGCAGTGCTAGGACAGGCACCTACGAGCAGTACTTC. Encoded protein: CSARTGTYEQYF.

The chain's CDR3 is CASSFLQSYEQYF. The DNA for the CDR3 is TGTGCCAGCAGTTTTCTCCAATCCTACGAGCAGTACTTC. The chain has TRBV6-5 and TRBJ2-7; D unresolved. V was clipped by 4 bases and J by 1 base, with 8 bases between them. CDR1 and CDR2 from the germline V gene are MNHEY and SVGAGI. The CDR3 totals 13 residues.

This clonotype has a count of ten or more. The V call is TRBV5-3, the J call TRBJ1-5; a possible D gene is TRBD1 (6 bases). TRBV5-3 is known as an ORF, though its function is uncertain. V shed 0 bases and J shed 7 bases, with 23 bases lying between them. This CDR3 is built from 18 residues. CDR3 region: CARSLGRGPEGWGQPQHF. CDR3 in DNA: TGTGCCAGAAGCTTGGGCAGGGGACCCGAAGGTTGGGGGCAGCCCCAGCATTTT.

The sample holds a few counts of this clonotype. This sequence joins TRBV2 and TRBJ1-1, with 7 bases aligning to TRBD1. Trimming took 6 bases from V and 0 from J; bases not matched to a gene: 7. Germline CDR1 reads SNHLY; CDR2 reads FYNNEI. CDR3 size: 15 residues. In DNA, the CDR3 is TGTGCCAGCAGCCTTGAACAGGGGATGAACACTGAAGCTTTCTTT. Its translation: CASSLEQGMNTEAFF.

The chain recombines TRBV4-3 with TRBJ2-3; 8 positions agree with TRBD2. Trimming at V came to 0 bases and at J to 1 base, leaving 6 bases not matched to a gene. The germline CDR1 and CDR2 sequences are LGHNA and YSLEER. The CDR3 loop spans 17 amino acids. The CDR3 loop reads CASSQDRREEGTDTQYF. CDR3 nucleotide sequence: TGCGCCAGCAGCCAAGATAGGCGGGAGGAGGGCACAGATACGCAGTATTTT.

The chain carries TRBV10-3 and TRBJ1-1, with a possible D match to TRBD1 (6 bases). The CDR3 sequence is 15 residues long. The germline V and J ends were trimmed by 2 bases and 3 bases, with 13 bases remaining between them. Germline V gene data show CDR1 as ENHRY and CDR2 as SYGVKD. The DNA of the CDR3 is TGTGCCATCAGTGAGGGGCAGGGGTGGCACACTGAAGCTTTCTTT. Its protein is CAISEGQGWHTEAFF.

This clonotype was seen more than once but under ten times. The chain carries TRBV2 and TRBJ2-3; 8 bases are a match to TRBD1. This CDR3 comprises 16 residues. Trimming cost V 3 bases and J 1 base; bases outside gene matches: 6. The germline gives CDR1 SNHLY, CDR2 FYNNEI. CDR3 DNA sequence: TGTGCCAGCAGTGATAATCGGGGACAGGGCACAGATACGCAGTATTTT. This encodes CASSDNRGQGTDTQYF.

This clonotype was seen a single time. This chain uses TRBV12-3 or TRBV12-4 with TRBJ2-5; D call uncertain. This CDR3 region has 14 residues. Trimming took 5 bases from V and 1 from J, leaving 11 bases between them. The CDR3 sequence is CASSPLVSQETQYF. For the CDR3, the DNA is TGTGCCAGCAGTCCGTTGGTCAGCCAAGAGACCCAGTACTTC.

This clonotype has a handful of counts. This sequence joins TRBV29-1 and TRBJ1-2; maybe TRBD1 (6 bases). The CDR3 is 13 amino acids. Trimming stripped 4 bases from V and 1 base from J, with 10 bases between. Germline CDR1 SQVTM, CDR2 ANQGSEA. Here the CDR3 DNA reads TGCAGCGTTGTTGCAGGGGATAACTATGGCTACACCTTC. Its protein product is CSVVAGDNYGYTF.

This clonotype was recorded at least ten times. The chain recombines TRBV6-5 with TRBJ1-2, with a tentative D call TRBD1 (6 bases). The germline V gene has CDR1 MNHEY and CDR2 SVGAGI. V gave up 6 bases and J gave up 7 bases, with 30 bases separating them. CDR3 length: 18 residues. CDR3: CASSLMLGQHPLLGGYTF. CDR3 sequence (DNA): TGTGCCAGCAGCTTAATGCTTGGACAGCACCCACTCCTCGGTGGCTACACCTTC.

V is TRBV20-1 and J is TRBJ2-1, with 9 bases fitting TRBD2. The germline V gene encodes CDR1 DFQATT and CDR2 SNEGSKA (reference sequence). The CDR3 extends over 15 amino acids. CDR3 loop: CSVPKRLAAYNEQFF. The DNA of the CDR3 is TGCAGCGTTCCTAAAAGACTAGCGGCATACAATGAGCAGTTCTTC.

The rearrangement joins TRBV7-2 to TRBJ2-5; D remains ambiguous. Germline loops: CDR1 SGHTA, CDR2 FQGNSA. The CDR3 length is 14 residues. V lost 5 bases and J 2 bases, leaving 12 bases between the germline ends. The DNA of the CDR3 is TGTGCCAGCAGCGATCCGGGCTCACAAGAGACCCAGTACTTC. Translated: CASSDPGSQETQYF.

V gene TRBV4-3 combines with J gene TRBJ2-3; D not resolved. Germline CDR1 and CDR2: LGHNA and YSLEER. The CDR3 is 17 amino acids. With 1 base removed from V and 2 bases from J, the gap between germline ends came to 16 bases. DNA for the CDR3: TGCGCCAGCAGCCAAGGGTCTAGGCGGAGCCCCACAGATACGCAGTATTTT. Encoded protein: CASSQGSRRSPTDTQYF.